This T cell receptor (beta chain) is drawn from a study of blood T cell repertoires in COVID-19. Turning to the study itself: Donors in the United States, Italy and Spain gave samples during acute or convalescent COVID-19.

Individuals aged roughly 18 to 100 years were recruited from 24 US areas. Participant reports of clinical history set cohort assignment. V was cut by 3 bases and J by 4 bases, with 9 bases left in between. The CDR3 is 13 amino acids. Per the germline V gene, CDR1 is SGHTA and CDR2 is FQGNSA. Methods used by the authors: By means of reference gene primer amplification, nucleated cell counts were estimated. Generated by immunoSEQ multiplex PCR, the TCRdb table keeps only in-frame clones and is missing some. V, J and clone size reflect that table, while D and trimming were determined from the DNA. The data show 150,000 to 200,000 clones, with almost 80% seen just once and 17% held by the top ten.

Sequencing was carried out using PBMCs or T cells enriched from blood (not recorded which). The sequence was obtained from a woman aged 50 to 65 who had recovered from COVID-19. The chain combines TRBV7-2 with TRBJ1-2; D remains unclear. The CDR3 is CASSFGILYGYTF. In DNA form, the CDR3 reads TGTGCCAGCAGCTTCGGGATCCTCTATGGCTACACCTTC. The whole variable domain, remainder taken from reference TRBV7-2 and TRBJ1-2, is GAGVSQSPSNKVTEKGKDVELRCDPISGHTALYWYRQSLGQGLEFLIYFQGNSAPDKSGLPSDRFSAERTGGSVSTLTIQRTQQEDSAVYLCASSFGILYGYTFGSGTRLTVV.